The entry below describes one TCR beta chain. As for time point: patch test 2, 6 weeks after DPC sensitization. Described treatment: therapeutic diphenylcyclopropenone sensitization with weekly scalp DPC. V was pared by 4 bases and J by 0 bases, with 13 bases between. The CDR3 is made up of 16 amino acids. Germline CDR1 and CDR2: SGHVS and FQNEAQ. The data derive from a study of human T cells and chemical hapten exposure. Looking at the study overall: Chiefly female patients presented with alopecia areata, totalis or universalis. Slight volume differences across pooled libraries mainly accounted for varying per-sample TCR yields.

What the library attached to individual cDNA molecules were unique molecular identifiers. One entry per CDR3 protein, called by TCRdb with MiXCR from the RACE reads. Here the sample spans about 54,000 distinct CDR3 sequences, around 10% being singletons. The sample in question was whole blood, obtained in connection with sensitization to the hapten diphenylcyclopropenone (DPC). This TCR came from a woman between 50 and 59 years old with alopecia areata. Some clones in this sample may be carry-over from other donors' samples. The rearrangement uses TRBV7-8 and TRBJ2-1; D unclear. This chain's CDR3 is CASSYPSSRSYNEQFF. The CDR3 DNA reads TGTGCCAGCAGCTACCCTTCTTCCCGCTCCTACAATGAGCAGTTCTTC.